This TCR beta chain derives from a study of blood T cell repertoires in COVID-19. Study as a whole: Sites in the United States, Italy and Spain provided acute and convalescent COVID-19 samples. PBMCs, B-cell-depleted T cells, or T cells provided the cDNA or gDNA that made up the material.

Per the original methods: The assay estimated nucleated cells by amplifying reference gene primers. Using immunoSEQ multiplex PCR, the repertoire was profiled, and TCRdb retains in-frame clones only, with some absent. D and trimming were read from the DNA, whereas the V and J calls and clone size are those reported in that table. In the table there are under 200,000 clones, around four fifths of which are singletons. The sequenced material came from peripheral blood. This clonotype was sampled from a woman in her 70s who had recovered from COVID-19.

CDR3 amino acids: CAITALGQSNTEAFF. The CDR3 nucleotides read TGTGCCATCACAGCCCTTGGACAGTCGAACACTGAAGCTTTCTTT. The gene calls are TRBV10-3 and TRBJ1-1; D may be TRBD1 (6 bases). Germline lookup yields CDR1 ENHRY and CDR2 SYGVKD. V was trimmed by 7 bases and J by 1 base, leaving 16 bases between them. This CDR3 spans 15 amino acids.